A selection of T cell receptor beta chains follows, all from one sample in a study of blood T cell repertoires in COVID-19. Only in-frame clones appear in the TCRdb table, and some are missing; sequencing was by immunoSEQ multiplex PCR. The sample has some 200,000 clones; more than 75% are singletons. Sequencing used peripheral blood. The receptors derive from a man between 65 and 85 years old with acute or convalescent COVID-19. The CDR3 runs from the conserved cysteine through the conserved F or W. D genes are given only for firm matches. Clone size is shown for a subset of rows, as once, few, many or a class of expanded clone.

clone_size: NA; v_call: TRBV4-3; d_call: TRBD2; j_call: TRBJ2-1; cdr3_nt: TGCGCCAGCAGCCAGGATAGCGGGGGGGCTGAGGGGGATGAGCAGTTCTTC; cdr3_aa: CASSQDSGGAEGDEQFF
clone_size: NA; v_call: TRBV7-6; d_call: TRBD2; j_call: TRBJ2-7; cdr3_nt: TGTGCCAGCAGCTTAGATAGCGGGAGGGTCTACGAGCAGTACTTC; cdr3_aa: CASSLDSGRVYEQYF
clone_size: NA; v_call: TRBV28; d_call: TRBD2; j_call: TRBJ2-5; cdr3_nt: TGTGCCAGCAGTCCATTGAAGCGGGGACACCAAGAGACCCAGTACTTC; cdr3_aa: CASSPLKRGHQETQYF
clone_size: NA; v_call: TRBV25-1; d_call: NA; j_call: TRBJ2-5; cdr3_nt: TGTGCCAGCGGTCGGTCCCAAGAGACCCAGTACTTC; cdr3_aa: CASGRSQETQYF
clone_size: NA; v_call: TRBV5-4; d_call: NA; j_call: TRBJ2-2; cdr3_nt: TGTGCCAGCAGCCGGGGGACCGGGGAGCTGTTTTTT; cdr3_aa: CASSRGTGELFF
clone_size: NA; v_call: TRBV10-3; d_call: TRBD2; j_call: TRBJ2-1; cdr3_nt: TGTGCCATCGCCGGGACTAGTTACAATGAGCAGTTCTTC; cdr3_aa: CAIAGTSYNEQFF
clone_size: NA; v_call: TRBV24-1; d_call: NA; j_call: TRBJ2-1; cdr3_nt: TGTGCCACCAGTGAGGGGCCCTCCTACAATGAGCAGTTCTTC; cdr3_aa: CATSEGPSYNEQFF
clone_size: NA; v_call: TRBV6-6; d_call: NA; j_call: TRBJ1-5; cdr3_nt: TGTGCCAGCAGTTCCTACAGGGTGGCCCAGCATTTT; cdr3_aa: CASSSYRVAQHF
clone_size: few; v_call: TRBV5-1; d_call: NA; j_call: TRBJ1-4; cdr3_nt: TGCGCCAGCTCGACCGGACAGTATAATGAAAAACTGTTTTTT; cdr3_aa: CASSTGQYNEKLFF
clone_size: NA; v_call: TRBV21-1; d_call: NA; j_call: TRBJ2-1; cdr3_nt: TGTGCCAGCAGCAAATCTAAGGGACTAGGTATCTCCCTGGAGCAGTTCTTC; cdr3_aa: CASSKSKGLGISLEQFF
clone_size: NA; v_call: TRBV10-3; d_call: TRBD2; j_call: TRBJ2-5; cdr3_nt: TGTGCCATCAGTGAGTCGAGGGACTACCTACAAGAGACCCAGTACTTC; cdr3_aa: CAISESRDYLQETQYF
clone_size: few; v_call: TRBV7-2; d_call: TRBD1; j_call: TRBJ1-2; cdr3_nt: TGTGCCAGCAGCGTTCGCACAGGGGGCTACTATGGCTACACCTTC; cdr3_aa: CASSVRTGGYYGYTF